These 31 T cell receptor beta chains were all obtained from the same sample, sequenced in a study of blood T cell repertoires in COVID-19. TCRdb keeps only in-frame clones here, not all; method: immunoSEQ multiplex PCR. The sample lists 300,000 to 400,000 clones, over 75% seen once, with 4% in the top ten. Input material: peripheral blood. All receptors come from a woman aged 50 to 60 with active or convalescent COVID-19.

The genes are TRBV27 and TRBJ1-2; possibly TRBD1 for D (5 bases). This CDR3 comprises 11 residues. The V end was cut by 5 bases, the J end by 6 bases, with 7 bases between. Germline V gene sequence: CDR1 MNHEY, CDR2 SMNVEV (reference sequence). This CDR3 is CASSPGHGYTF. The CDR3 bases are TGTGCCAGCAGTCCAGGGCATGGCTACACCTTC.

The genes are TRBV28 and TRBJ1-1; D is unclear. The CDR3 consists of 16 residues. CDR1 and CDR2 (germline): MDHEN, SYDVKM. Between the trimmed V and J ends, which lost 4 bases and 5 bases, there was a span of 20 bases. The CDR3 bases are TGTGCCAGCAGTTCTCCGAGGTCCCCCTCCTCAACTGAAGCTTTCTTT. Protein product: CASSSPRSPSSTEAFF.

The rearrangement links TRBV7-8 to TRBJ1-3, with TRBD1 as a possible D gene (6 bases). Per the germline V gene, CDR1 is SGHVS and CDR2 is FQNEAQ. The CDR3 is made up of 15 amino acids. Trimming took off 2 bases at V and 2 bases at J, with 10 bases between the two ends. The CDR3 nucleotides are TGTGCCAGCAGCTTAAGGTCAGGGGCTGGAAACACCATATATTTT. Translation gives CASSLRSGAGNTIYF.

This chain uses TRBV19 with TRBJ1-3, with D uncertain. V shed 6 bases and J shed 0 bases, with 9 bases lying between them. The CDR3 spans 14 residues. Germline lookup yields CDR1 LNHDA and CDR2 SQIVND (reference sequence). CDR3 loop: CASSQQVSGNTIYF. DNA for the CDR3: TGTGCCAGTAGCCAACAAGTCTCTGGAAACACCATATATTTT.

The chain is built from TRBV27 and TRBJ1-6; 8 positions agree with TRBD1. The germline CDR1 and CDR2 sequences are MNHEY and SMNVEV (reference sequence). The CDR3 has 23 amino acids. The V segment lost 2 bases and the J segment 6 bases; nucleotides outside the gene matches: 27. DNA for the CDR3: TGTGCCAGCAGTTTAATGGCCCGGGACAGGAATCCCTCCAGACCCTCCCTTAATTCACCCCTCCACTTT. Translation gives CASSLMARDRNPSRPSLNSPLHF.

The rearrangement joins TRBV30 to TRBJ1-5, with D unclear. In germline, CDR1 is GTSNPN, CDR2 SVGIG (reference sequence). There are 12 residues in the CDR3. The V end lost 3 bases, the J end lost 9 bases, and 12 bases lay between the germline ends. For the CDR3, the DNA is TGTGCCTGGAGCGAATTCGGCGGGCCCCAGCATTTT. Protein sequence: CAWSEFGGPQHF.

The chain is built from TRBV28 and TRBJ1-5, with D perhaps TRBD1 (6 bases). CDR1 and CDR2 from the germline V gene are MDHEN and SYDVKM. Deletions cut 5 bases from V and 1 base from J, with 12 bases between. This CDR3 is 15 amino acids long. The CDR3 loop reads CASSRPQGSNQPQHF. DNA of the CDR3: TGTGCCAGCAGTCGACCACAGGGCAGCAATCAGCCCCAGCATTTT.

The chain combines TRBV10-3 with TRBJ1-2; 9 nucleotides match TRBD1. The germline CDR1 and CDR2 sequences are ENHRY and SYGVKD. CDR3 size: 16 residues. J was trimmed by 3 bases and V by 4 bases; bases with no gene match: 9. CDR3 sequence: CAISATPGTGYYGYTF. Written as DNA, the CDR3 is TGTGCCATCAGTGCTACCCCCGGGACAGGGTACTATGGCTACACCTTC.

The gene calls are TRBV19 and TRBJ2-7; D remains unclear. The germline V and J ends were trimmed by 3 bases and 2 bases, with 11 bases remaining between them. The germline CDR1 and CDR2 sequences are LNHDA and SQIVND (reference sequence). The CDR3 is 14 amino acids. DNA for the CDR3: TGTGCCAGTAGTATCAGCAGGTTGGCCTACGAGCAGTACTTC. Protein sequence: CASSISRLAYEQYF.

The rearrangement uses TRBV3-1 (or the pseudogene TRBV3-2) and TRBJ2-3; perhaps TRBD2 as D (5 bases). Germline V gene sequence: CDR1 LGHDT, CDR2 YNNKEL (reference sequence). V gave up 0 bases and J gave up 4 bases, with 17 bases separating them. This CDR3 has 17 residues. The CDR3, as DNA: TGTGCCAGCAGCCAAGATTGGATCGGGATGAAGGCAGATACGCAGTATTTT. Its translation: CASSQDWIGMKADTQYF.

Remarks on this clone: Distinct nucleotide sequences in the sample also encode this CDR3. The V gene is TRBV5-1, the J gene TRBJ1-2; tentative D call: TRBD1 (5 bases). Trimming removed 4 bases from V and 1 base from J, with 11 bases in between. CDR1 and CDR2 from the germline V gene are SGHRS and YFSETQ. The CDR3 is made up of 14 amino acids. The CDR3, as DNA: TGCGCCAGCAGCCTAGGGCAGGGTAACTATGGCTACACCTTC. This gives the protein CASSLGQGNYGYTF. Combining the CDR3 with reference TRBV5-1 and TRBJ1-2 gives the whole variable domain KAGVTQTPRYLIKTRGQQVTLSCSPISGHRSVSWYQQTPGQGLQFLFEYFSETQRNKGNFPGRFSGRQFSNSRSEMNVSTLELGDSALYLCASSLGQGNYGYTFGSGTRLTVV.

The J gene is TRBJ2-2, the V gene TRBV7-2; 7 bases match TRBD1. The V gene's germline CDR1 is SGHTA and CDR2 FQGNSA. The CDR3 covers 16 residues. With 5 bases clipped from V and 7 bases from J, the junction kept 13 bases outside the gene matches. CDR3 residues: CASSIYRGLGVGELFF. The CDR3 DNA follows: TGTGCCAGCAGCATCTACAGGGGTCTCGGGGTCGGGGAGCTGTTTTTT.

The chain has TRBV6-5 and TRBJ2-5, with D possibly matching TRBD2 (5 bases). Germline V gives CDR1 MNHEY, CDR2 SVGAGI. Trimming shortened V by 5 bases and J by 8 bases, and 15 bases separated the two germline ends. The CDR3 runs 13 residues. CDR3 bases: TGTGCCAGCAGTCTGGGAGTGGGATCAACCCAGTACTTC. It yields the protein CASSLGVGSTQYF.

This CDR3 is CASTYDRNTEAFF. The DNA of the CDR3 is TGTGCCAGCACCTATGACAGGAACACTGAAGCTTTCTTT. J is TRBJ1-1 and V is TRBV6-6, with D perhaps matching TRBD1 (5 bases). Deletions cut 7 bases from V and 1 base from J, with 10 bases between. The germline V gene has CDR1 MNHNY and CDR2 SVGAGI (reference sequence). The CDR3 extends over 13 amino acids.

The chain couples TRBV7-2 to TRBJ2-7; 10 nucleotides agree with TRBD2. Germline V lookup: CDR1 SGHTA, CDR2 FQGNSA. J was trimmed by 3 bases and V by 1 base; bases with no gene match: 3. The CDR3 runs 15 residues. For the CDR3, the DNA is TGTGCCAGCAGCTTAGAGACTAGCGGGCACTACGAGCAGTACTTC. Its protein product is CASSLETSGHYEQYF.

The gene calls are TRBV6-5 and TRBJ1-2; D may be TRBD1 (6 bases). Germline CDR1 reads MNHEY; CDR2 reads SVGAGI. Between the trimmed V and J ends, which lost 2 bases and 3 bases, there was a span of 13 bases. The CDR3 has 15 amino acids. The CDR3 protein is CASSYHRTDHYGYTF. The CDR3 region has the DNA TGTGCCAGCAGTTACCATCGGACAGATCACTATGGCTACACCTTC.

Remarks on this clone: Other DNA sequences in this specimen translate into the identical CDR3. The chain recombines TRBV6-5 with TRBJ2-3; TRBD1 matches 9 bases. The CDR3 sequence is 15 residues long. Germline V gene lookup returns CDR1 MNHEY and CDR2 SVGAGI. J lost 3 bases, V lost 6 bases, and 7 bases had no gene match. The DNA of the CDR3 is TGTGCCAGCAGCCTGGACAGGGGCGGGACAGATACGCAGTATTTT. This encodes CASSLDRGGTDTQYF.

The chain employs TRBV2 and TRBJ2-3; D not resolved. The CDR3 runs 11 residues. Trimming removed 6 bases at V and 6 bases at J, with 7 bases between. The V gene's germline CDR1 is SNHLY and CDR2 FYNNEI. CDR3 coding DNA: TGTGCCAGCAGCCTAATGGATACGCAGTATTTT. Translation gives CASSLMDTQYF.

The chain employs TRBV20-1 and TRBJ2-1; the D is unclear. Between the trimmed V and J ends, which lost 4 bases and 4 bases, there was a span of 5 bases. This CDR3 has 11 residues. Germline CDR1 reads DFQATT; CDR2 reads SNEGSKA (reference sequence). The CDR3 here is CSATQYNEQFF. The CDR3 region has the DNA TGCAGTGCTACCCAATACAATGAGCAGTTCTTC.

The V gene is TRBV28, the J gene TRBJ2-7; D is ambiguous. V lost 6 bases, J lost 3 bases, and 12 bases lay in between. The germline CDR1 and CDR2 sequences are MDHEN and SYDVKM. This CDR3 spans 13 amino acids. CDR3 residues: CASSPRLGYEQYF. For the CDR3, the DNA is TGTGCCAGCAGCCCCAGACTGGGCTACGAGCAGTACTTC.

The chain carries TRBV10-3 and TRBJ2-5; 7 nucleotides agree with TRBD1. Trimming at V came to 0 bases and at J to 11 bases, leaving 0 bases not matched to a gene. The CDR3 runs 11 residues. CDR1 is ENHRY, CDR2 SYGVKD, per germline. The CDR3 nucleotides read TGTGCCATCAGTGAGTCGACAGGGCAGTACTTC. Translated, it gives CAISESTGQYF.

The rearrangement links TRBV30 to TRBJ1-1; 7 nucleotides line up with TRBD1. The ends lost 5 bases at V and 0 bases at J; junction bases unmatched: 3. The CDR3 runs to 13 residues. From germline, CDR1 is GTSNPN and CDR2 SVGIG (reference sequence). CDR3 amino acids: CAWSTGMNTEAFF. The CDR3 DNA reads TGTGCCTGGTCGACAGGGATGAACACTGAAGCTTTCTTT.

The J gene is TRBJ2-5, the V gene TRBV9; maybe TRBD1 (6 bases). This CDR3 is 12 amino acids long. Germline lookup yields CDR1 SGDLS and CDR2 YYNGEE. V was trimmed by 4 bases and J by 5 bases, leaving 9 bases between them. The CDR3 DNA sequence: TGTGCCAGCAGCCCGGGACACGAGACCCAGTACTTC. The encoded protein is CASSPGHETQYF.

This clone appeared a few times. This sample also contains other DNA sequences that code for the same CDR3. The rearrangement joins TRBV2 to TRBJ1-5; D uncertain. This CDR3 is 12 amino acids long. V was pared by 7 bases and J by 4 bases, with 8 bases between. Looked up from germline, CDR1 is SNHLY and CDR2 is FYNNEI. Written as DNA, the CDR3 is TGTGCCAGCACGGGAAGTAATCAGCCCCAGCATTTT. Its protein product is CASTGSNQPQHF.

The J gene is TRBJ2-7, the V gene TRBV7-8; 9 positions match TRBD1. The junction had 5 bases not matched to a gene; V was cut back by 3 bases and J by 2 bases. From germline, CDR1 is SGHVS and CDR2 FQNEAQ. The length of the CDR3 is 15 residues. The CDR3 protein is CASSFQQGATYEQYF. In nucleotides, the CDR3 is TGTGCCAGCAGCTTTCAACAGGGGGCTACCTACGAGCAGTACTTC.

The chain employs TRBV7-9 and TRBJ1-3; D gene uncertain. V lost 5 bases, J lost 1 base, and 12 bases lay in between. There are 15 residues in the CDR3. Germline V lookup: CDR1 SEHNR, CDR2 FQNEAQ (reference sequence). CDR3: CASSLEEDSGNTIYF. DNA of the CDR3: TGTGCCAGCAGCCTAGAGGAGGATTCTGGAAACACCATATATTTT.

This chain connects TRBV18 to TRBJ2-7; D possibly corresponds to TRBD1 (6 bases). The CDR3 runs to 13 residues. The germline gives CDR1 KGHSH, CDR2 LQKENI. The germline V and J ends were trimmed by 3 bases and 7 bases, with 13 bases remaining between them. CDR3 residues: CASSPTTGEEQYF. CDR3 DNA: TGTGCCAGCTCACCGACGACAGGAGAAGAGCAGTACTTC.

The chain is built from TRBV6-1 and TRBJ2-1; D perhaps matches TRBD2 (5 bases). Germline V CDR1 and CDR2: MNHNS, SASEGT. V was shortened by 1 base and J by 11 bases, with 15 bases between the two germline ends. CDR3 length: 14 amino acids. CDR3 nucleotide sequence: TGTGCCAGCAGTGAAGGGCCAGCGGTAGGGAAGCAGTTCTTC. This codes for CASSEGPAVGKQFF.

The rearrangement uses TRBV27 and TRBJ2-1; tentative D call: TRBD1 (5 bases). V shed 0 bases and J shed 5 bases, with 8 bases lying between them. CDR3 length: 14 amino acids. CDR1 and CDR2 (germline): MNHEY, SMNVEV (reference sequence). CDR3 sequence: CASSLSDRHNEQFF. CDR3 nucleotide sequence: TGTGCCAGCAGTTTATCCGACAGACACAATGAGCAGTTCTTC.

This clone was picked up one time. The chain uses TRBV19 and TRBJ2-1; TRBD2 matches at 7 bases. From germline, CDR1 is LNHDA and CDR2 SQIVND (reference sequence). The CDR3 is 14 residues long. The junction had 4 bases not matched to a gene; V was cut back by 4 bases and J by 4 bases. The CDR3 DNA reads as TGTGCCAGTAGTAGCGGGAGTGGGTACAATGAGCAGTTCTTC. It specifies CASSSGSGYNEQFF.

The CDR3 here is CAWSGTSGSRYEQYF. In DNA, the CDR3 is TGTGCCTGGAGTGGGACTAGCGGGAGCCGTTACGAGCAGTACTTC. The chain carries TRBV30 and TRBJ2-7; 13 positions match TRBD2. This CDR3 region has 15 residues. The germline gives CDR1 GTSNPN, CDR2 SVGIG (reference sequence). Trimming cost V 1 base and J 4 bases; bases outside gene matches: 4.